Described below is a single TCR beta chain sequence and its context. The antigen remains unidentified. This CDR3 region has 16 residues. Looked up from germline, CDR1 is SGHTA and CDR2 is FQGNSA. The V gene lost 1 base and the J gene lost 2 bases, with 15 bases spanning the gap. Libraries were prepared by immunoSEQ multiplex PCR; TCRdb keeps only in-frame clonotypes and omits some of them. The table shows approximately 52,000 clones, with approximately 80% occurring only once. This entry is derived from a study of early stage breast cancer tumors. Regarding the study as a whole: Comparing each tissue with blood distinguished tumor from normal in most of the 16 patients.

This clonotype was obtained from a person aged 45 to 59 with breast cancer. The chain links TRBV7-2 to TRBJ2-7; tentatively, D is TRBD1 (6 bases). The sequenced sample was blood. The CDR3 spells CASSLGGGLYPYEQYF. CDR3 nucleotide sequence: TGTGCCAGCAGCTTAGGTGGGGGCCTTTATCCCTACGAGCAGTACTTC.